This is a list of T cell receptor beta chains from one sample in a study of metastatic and nonmetastatic thyroid tumors. TCRdb re-analyzed the PCR reads using MiXCR. The sample lists fewer than 9,000 clones; approximately 40% were seen once. Sequencing used tumor tissue. These receptors originate from a female donor with papillary thyroid cancer or a benign thyroid nodule (not recorded which). Some clones in this sample may be carry-over from other donors' samples. Both conserved end residues are part of each CDR3. The order of the fields is J gene, clone size, V gene, D gene, CDR3 DNA, CDR3 protein. D genes are given only for firm matches. Some rows have no size entry. The others give once, few or many, or a class for an expanded clone.

>TRBJ1-1|-|TRBV11-2|TRBD1
TGTGCCAGCAGCTTAGCTTTCTTAGGGGGCTCTGAAGCTTTCTTT
CASSLAFLGGSEAFF
>TRBJ2-5|many|TRBV7-7|TRBD2
TGTGCTAGCAGCTTAGGGACCCTAGCGGGGCAAGAGACCCAGTACTTC
CASSLGTLAGQETQYF
>TRBJ1-1|-|TRBV28|TRBD1
TGTGCCAGCAGTCGAACGACAGGGGCCATGAACACTGAAGCTTTCTTT
CASSRTTGAMNTEAFF
>TRBJ2-7|-|TRBV28|-
TGTGCCAGCAGTTTCCTACTAGCTGGCCGGCGTAGCTCCCACGAGCAGTACTTC
CASSFLLAGRRSSHEQYF
>TRBJ2-2|-|TRBV12-3/TRBV12-4|-
TGTGCCAGCAGTTTGAGGGGGGCCGGGGAGCTGTTTTTT
CASSLRGAGELFF
>TRBJ2-7|-|TRBV4-1|-
TGCGCCAGCAGCCAAGGCGTGGGGGACGGGGGCTCCTACGAGCAGTACTTC
CASSQGVGDGGSYEQYF
>TRBJ2-2|-|TRBV12-3/TRBV12-4|-
TGTGCCAGCAGTTTATCAGGGAGGAGCACCGGGGAGCTGTTTTTT
CASSLSGRSTGELFF
>TRBJ2-2|few|TRBV24-1|TRBD1
TGTGCCACCAGAGACTCGGGACAGGGCGAAGCCGGGGAGCTGTTTTTT
CATRDSGQGEAGELFF
>TRBJ2-7|-|TRBV18|-
TGTGCCAGCTCACCACCAAGGTCAGGTACAGCGAGCTCCTACGAGCAGTACTTC
CASSPPRSGTASSYEQYF
>TRBJ2-7|-|TRBV5-1|-
TGCGCCAGCAGCTTGCATAGGACGGCTGCCTACGAGCAGTACTTC
CASSLHRTAAYEQYF
>TRBJ1-3|-|TRBV6-1|-
TGTGCCAGCAGTCGGATGTACTCTGGAAACACCATATATTTT
CASSRMYSGNTIYF
>TRBJ2-7|few|TRBV27|-
TGTGCCAGCAGTTCGGTTAGCGTTCCCTCTGGTTGGTACTTC
CASSSVSVPSGWYF
>TRBJ1-2|-|TRBV4-3|-
TGCGCCAGCAGCCAAAAATACTCAGGAATCTATGGCTACACCTTC
CASSQKYSGIYGYTF
>TRBJ1-4|few|TRBV20-1|-
TGCAGTGCCTCGGGGGACACCAATGAAAAACTGTTTTTT
CSASGDTNEKLFF
>TRBJ1-2|-|TRBV30|-
TGTGCCTGGAGTGACAGGCTTTTC
CAWSDRLF
>TRBJ1-6|-|TRBV28|TRBD1
TGTGCCAGCAGTTTGTGGGGACAGGGGTCAAATTCACCCCTCCACTTT
CASSLWGQGSNSPLHF
>TRBJ2-7|-|TRBV20-1|TRBD2
TGCAGTGCTGGGGCCGGGACTAGCGGCTCCTACGAGCAGTACTTC
CSAGAGTSGSYEQYF
>TRBJ1-2|-|TRBV11-2|-
TGTGCCAGCAGCCCCGGACCGCGCTATGGCTACACCTTC
CASSPGPRYGYTF
>TRBJ2-1|medium-sized|TRBV12-5|TRBD2
TGTGCTAGTGGTTTCCCGGGGGCGGGAGGAAATGAGCAGTTCTTC
CASGFPGAGGNEQFF
>TRBJ1-1|-|TRBV30|-
TGTGCCTGGAGTGTACACCCAGGGATTGAAGCTTTCTTT
CAWSVHPGIEAFF
>TRBJ2-2|-|TRBV7-9|TRBD1
TGTGCCAGCAGCTTCCGGGACAGGGACACCGGGGAGCTGTTTTTT
CASSFRDRDTGELFF
>TRBJ2-1|few|TRBV28|TRBD2
TGTGCCAGCATCCTGACTAGCGGCTACAATGAGCAGTTCTTC
CASILTSGYNEQFF
>TRBJ2-7|large|TRBV30|TRBD2
TGTGCCTGGAGTCCAGCGGGATCCTCCTACGAGCAGTACTTC
CAWSPAGSSYEQYF
>TRBJ2-7|medium-sized|TRBV5-5|-
TGTGCCAGCAGCTTGCTCCTACGTCAGAGTGGCTACGAGCAGTACTTC
CASSLLLRQSGYEQYF
>TRBJ2-5|many|TRBV29-1|-
TGCAGCGTTGTCCCGCAGGGGCGGGAGACCCAGTACTTC
CSVVPQGRETQYF
>TRBJ2-7|large|TRBV18|TRBD2
TGTGCCGCCGCGACTAGCGCGAGCTCCTACGAGCAGTACTTC
CAAATSASSYEQYF
>TRBJ1-1|-|TRBV28|TRBD1
TGTGCCAGCAGGACCGCAGGGGGCACTGAAGCTTTCTTT
CASRTAGGTEAFF